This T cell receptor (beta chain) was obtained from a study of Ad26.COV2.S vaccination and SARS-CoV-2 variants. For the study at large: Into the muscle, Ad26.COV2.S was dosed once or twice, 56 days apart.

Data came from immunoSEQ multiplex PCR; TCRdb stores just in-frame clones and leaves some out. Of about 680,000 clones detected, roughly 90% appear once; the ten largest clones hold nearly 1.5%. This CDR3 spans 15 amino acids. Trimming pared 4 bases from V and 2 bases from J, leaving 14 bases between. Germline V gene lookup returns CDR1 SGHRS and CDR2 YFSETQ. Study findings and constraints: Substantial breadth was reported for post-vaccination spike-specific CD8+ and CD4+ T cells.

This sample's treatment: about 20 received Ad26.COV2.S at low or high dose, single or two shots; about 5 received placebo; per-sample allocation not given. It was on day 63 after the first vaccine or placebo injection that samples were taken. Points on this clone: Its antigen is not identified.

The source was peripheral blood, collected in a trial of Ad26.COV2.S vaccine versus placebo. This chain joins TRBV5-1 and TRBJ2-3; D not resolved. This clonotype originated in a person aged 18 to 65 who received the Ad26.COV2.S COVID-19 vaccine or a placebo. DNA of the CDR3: TGCGCCAGCAGCCCCCCGCGGCAGGACACAGATACGCAGTATTTT. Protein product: CASSPPRQDTDTQYF.